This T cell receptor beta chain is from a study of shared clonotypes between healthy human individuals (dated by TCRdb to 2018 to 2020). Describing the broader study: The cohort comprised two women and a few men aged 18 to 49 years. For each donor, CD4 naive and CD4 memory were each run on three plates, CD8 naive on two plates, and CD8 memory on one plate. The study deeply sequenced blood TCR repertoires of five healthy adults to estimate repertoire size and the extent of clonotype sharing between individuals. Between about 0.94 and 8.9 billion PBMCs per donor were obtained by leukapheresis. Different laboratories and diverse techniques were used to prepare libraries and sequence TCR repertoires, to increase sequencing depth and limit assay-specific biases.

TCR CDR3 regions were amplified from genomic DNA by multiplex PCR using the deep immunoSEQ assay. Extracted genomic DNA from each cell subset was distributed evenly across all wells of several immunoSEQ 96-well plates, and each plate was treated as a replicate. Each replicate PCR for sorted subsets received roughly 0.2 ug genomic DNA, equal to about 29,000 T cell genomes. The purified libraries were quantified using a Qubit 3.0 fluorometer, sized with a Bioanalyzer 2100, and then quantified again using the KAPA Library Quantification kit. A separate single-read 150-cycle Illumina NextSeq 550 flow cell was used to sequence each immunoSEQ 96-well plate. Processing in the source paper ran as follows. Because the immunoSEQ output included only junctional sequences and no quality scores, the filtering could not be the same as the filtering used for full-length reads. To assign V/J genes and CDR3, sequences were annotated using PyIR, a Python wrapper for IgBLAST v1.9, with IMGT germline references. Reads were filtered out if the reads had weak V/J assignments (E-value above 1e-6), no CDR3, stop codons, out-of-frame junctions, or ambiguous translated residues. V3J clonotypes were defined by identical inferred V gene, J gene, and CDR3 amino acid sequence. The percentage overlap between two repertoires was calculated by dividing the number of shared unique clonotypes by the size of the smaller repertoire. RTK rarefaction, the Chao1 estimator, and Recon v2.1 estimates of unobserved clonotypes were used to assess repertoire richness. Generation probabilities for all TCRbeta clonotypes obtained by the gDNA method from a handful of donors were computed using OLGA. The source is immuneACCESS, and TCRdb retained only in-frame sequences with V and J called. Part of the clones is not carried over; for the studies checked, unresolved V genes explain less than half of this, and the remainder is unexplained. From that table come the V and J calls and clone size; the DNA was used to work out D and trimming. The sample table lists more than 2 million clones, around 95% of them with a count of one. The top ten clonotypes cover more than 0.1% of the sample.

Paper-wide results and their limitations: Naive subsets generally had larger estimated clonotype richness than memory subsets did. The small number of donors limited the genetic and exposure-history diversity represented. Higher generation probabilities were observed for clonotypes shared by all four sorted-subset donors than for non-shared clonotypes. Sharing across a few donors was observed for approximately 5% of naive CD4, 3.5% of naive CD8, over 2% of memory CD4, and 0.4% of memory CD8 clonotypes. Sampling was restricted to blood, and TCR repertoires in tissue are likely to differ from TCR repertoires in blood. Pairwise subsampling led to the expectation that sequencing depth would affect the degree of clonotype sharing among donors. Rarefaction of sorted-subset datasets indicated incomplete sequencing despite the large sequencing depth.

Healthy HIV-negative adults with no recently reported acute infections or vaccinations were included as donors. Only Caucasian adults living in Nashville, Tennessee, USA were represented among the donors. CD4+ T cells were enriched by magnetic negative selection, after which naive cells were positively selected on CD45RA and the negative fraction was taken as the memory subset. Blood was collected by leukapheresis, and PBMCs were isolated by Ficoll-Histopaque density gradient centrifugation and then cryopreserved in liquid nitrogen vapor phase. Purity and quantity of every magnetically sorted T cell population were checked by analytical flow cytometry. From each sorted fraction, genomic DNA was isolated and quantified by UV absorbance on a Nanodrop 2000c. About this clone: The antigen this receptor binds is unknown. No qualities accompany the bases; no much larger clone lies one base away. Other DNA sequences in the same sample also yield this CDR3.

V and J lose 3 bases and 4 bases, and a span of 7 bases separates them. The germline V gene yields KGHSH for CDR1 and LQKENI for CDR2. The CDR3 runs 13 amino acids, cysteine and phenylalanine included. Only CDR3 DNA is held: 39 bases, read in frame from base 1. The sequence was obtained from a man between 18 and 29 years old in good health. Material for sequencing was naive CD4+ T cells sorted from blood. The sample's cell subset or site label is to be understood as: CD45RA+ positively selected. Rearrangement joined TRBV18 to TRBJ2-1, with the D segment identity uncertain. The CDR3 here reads CASSPIRYNEQFF. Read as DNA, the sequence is TGTGCCAGCTCACCCATAAGGTACAATGAGCAGTTCTTC.